The rows below give T cell receptor beta chains drawn from one sample of a study of T cells in Graves' hyperthyroidism and ophthalmopathy. TCRdb passed the multiplex PCR reads through MiXCR, listing each CDR3 protein once. The data contain just under 750,000 distinct CDR3 sequences, approximately 40% of them singletons. Sample: blood. The receptors come from a woman aged 40 to 50 with Graves' hyperthyroidism. Each CDR3 is given with its conserved first and last residue. D genes are given only for firm matches. Rows give clone size only sometimes, using once, few, many, or a class for an expanded clone.

abundance	v_gene	d_gene	j_gene	CDR3nt	CDR3aa
few	TRBV20-1	TRBD2	TRBJ2-5	TGCAGTGCTAGAGCCTCAGCAGCGGGGATCCCAAGAGAGACCCAGTACTTC	CSARASAAGIPRETQYF
few	TRBV20-1	.	TRBJ1-5	TGCAGTGCTAGAGCGAGCGGGAGCATCAATCAGCCCCAGCATTTT	CSARASGSINQPQHF
.	TRBV10-3	.	TRBJ1-2	TGTGCCATCAGTGACAGGGGACATGGCCACACCTTC	CAISDRGHGHTF
.	TRBV7-2	.	TRBJ1-1	TGTGCCAGCTCACCGAGTCCCGGGACACGGAACACTGAAGCTTTCTTT	CASSPSPGTRNTEAFF
once	TRBV5-1	.	TRBJ1-4	TGCGCCAGCAGCTTGGCCCCTGGTGCACCCGAAAAACTGTTTTTT	CASSLAPGAPEKLFF
once	TRBV6-5	.	TRBJ1-5	TGTGCCAGCAAATATAGACACCTTAGCAATCAGCCCCAGCATTTT	CASKYRHLSNQPQHF
.	TRBV5-4	.	TRBJ1-6	TGTGCCAGCAGTGGCCTGGACCGCCACCCTTCATCCCTCCACTTT	CASSGLDRHPSSLHF
few	TRBV7-2	.	TRBJ2-5	TGTGCCAGCTTCTTGAGGGGAGGTCGGGGCTATCCAGAGACCCAGTACTTC	CASFLRGGRGYPETQYF
few	TRBV5-1	TRBD1	TRBJ2-6	TGCGCCAGCAGCTTGGTAGAGACAGGGTCTGGGGCCAACGTCCTGACTTTC	CASSLVETGSGANVLTF
.	TRBV19	.	TRBJ1-5	TGTGCCAGTACCAGAAGGACAAGCAATCAGCCCCAGCATTTT	CASTRRTSNQPQHF
.	TRBV11-2	.	TRBJ2-7	TGTGCCAGCAGCTTAGTAGGTTACTGGGACGAGCAGTACTTC	CASSLVGYWDEQYF
.	TRBV5-5	.	TRBJ1-2	TGTGCCAGCACCCATGAAGGGGGGATTTGGGCCTATGGCTACACCTTC	CASTHEGGIWAYGYTF